This is a list of T cell receptor beta chains from one sample in a study of blood T cell repertoires in COVID-19. Produced via immunoSEQ multiplex PCR; TCRdb's table is partial and in-frame only. Of 120,000 to 150,000 clones in the sample, approximately 85% were seen once. The sample comprised peripheral blood. The receptors were gathered from a human donor with acute or convalescent COVID-19. The donor label of this sample is uncertain. Both conserved end residues are part of each CDR3. The order of the fields is D gene, J gene, V gene, clone size, CDR3 DNA, CDR3 protein. D genes are given only for firm matches. Clone size is not always given. Where it is, it says once, few, many or a class for expanded clones.

>.|TRBJ1-2|TRBV21-1|.
TGTGCCAGCAGCAAAGGGCAGGGCCCAAACTATGGCTACACCTTC
CASSKGQGPNYGYTF
>.|TRBJ2-2|TRBV4-3|.
TGCGCCAGCAGCCTATTGACAGGCAACACCGGGGAGCTGTTTTTT
CASSLLTGNTGELFF
>.|TRBJ1-2|TRBV2|.
TGTGCCAGCAGTGAAGGTCCCCCAGGACTCTATGGCTACACCTTC
CASSEGPPGLYGYTF
>.|TRBJ1-1|TRBV28|.
TGTGCCAGCAGTTATGACAGACCGAACACTGAAGCTTTCTTT
CASSYDRPNTEAFF
>TRBD2|TRBJ2-1|TRBV2|.
TGTGCCAGCAGTGCGCGGGGGGACTCCTACAATGAGCAGTTCTTC
CASSARGDSYNEQFF
>.|TRBJ2-2|TRBV7-3|.
TGTGCCAGCAGCTTAAGGCACACCGGGGAGCTGTTTTTT
CASSLRHTGELFF
>.|TRBJ2-7|TRBV11-3|.
TGTGCCCCCGGGGAGTTATGGGCCGAGCAGTACTTC
CAPGELWAEQYF
>.|TRBJ1-2|TRBV4-3|few
TGCGCCAGCAGCCCCTGGGGGGGGGCAGGTGGCTACACCTTC
CASSPWGGAGGYTF
>TRBD2|TRBJ2-5|TRBV10-3|.
TGTGCCATCAGTGAGACCCTACTAGCGCCTCTCCAAGAGACCCAGTACTTC
CAISETLLAPLQETQYF
>TRBD1|TRBJ1-2|TRBV29-1|once
TGCAGCACCCCGACAGGGGGCAAGGACTATGGCTACACCTTC
CSTPTGGKDYGYTF
>TRBD2|TRBJ2-5|TRBV7-2|.
TGTGCCAGCAGTCCCCGTAGCGGGAGTCGGGAGACCCAGTACTTC
CASSPRSGSRETQYF
>TRBD2|TRBJ2-3|TRBV5-1|once
TGCGCCAGCAGCTCGACGTGGGGTAGCGGGATTTCAGATACGCAGTATTTT
CASSSTWGSGISDTQYF
>TRBD1|TRBJ2-7|TRBV7-2|.
TGTGCCAGCAGCTTATCGGGACAGGGGGCCTACGAGCAGTACTTC
CASSLSGQGAYEQYF
>.|TRBJ1-5|TRBV6-5|.
TGTGCCAGCAGTTTGCAGGGCTTGAGCAATCAGCCCCAGCATTTT
CASSLQGLSNQPQHF
>TRBD1|TRBJ1-6|TRBV25-1|.
TGTGCCAGCAGTGGAGGGACAGGGGGCTGGTCACCCCTCCACTTT
CASSGGTGGWSPLHF
>TRBD2|TRBJ2-1|TRBV10-3|.
TGTGCCATCAGTGAGGGAGGAGGACTAGCGGGGGGGAGGAATGAGCAGTTCTTC
CAISEGGGLAGGRNEQFF
>.|TRBJ2-5|TRBV15|.
TGTGCCACCAGCAGAGTGGCCAAAGAGACCCAGTACTTC
CATSRVAKETQYF
>.|TRBJ1-2|TRBV28|.
TGTGCCAGCAGTTGGACAGACTATGGCTACACCTTC
CASSWTDYGYTF
>TRBD2|TRBJ2-7|TRBV4-3|.
TGCGCCAGCAGCCAAGAACGACTAGCGGGGGACCTCTCCTACGAGCAGTACTTC
CASSQERLAGDLSYEQYF
>TRBD1|TRBJ1-2|TRBV10-2|.
TGCGCCAGCAGTGAGTATAGGACAGGGATCTATGGCTACACCTTC
CASSEYRTGIYGYTF
>TRBD1|TRBJ2-1|TRBV27|.
TGTGCCAGCAGTTTAGAGACCGGGACAGGGGGCAGGAATGAGCAGTTCTTC
CASSLETGTGGRNEQFF
>.|TRBJ2-4|TRBV9|once
TGTGCCAGCAGCGTAGGGAGTACAGGCTCCGAAAACATTCAGTACTTC
CASSVGSTGSENIQYF
>.|TRBJ2-1|TRBV6-4|.
TGTGCCAGCAGTGATCAGGGCTCCTACAATGAGCAGTTCTTC
CASSDQGSYNEQFF
>TRBD1|TRBJ1-6|TRBV30|.
TGTGCCTGGGAGATCGGACAGGGGAATTCACCCCTCCACTTT
CAWEIGQGNSPLHF
>.|TRBJ2-3|TRBV9|once
TGTGCCAGCAGCGTAAGAGCCAGCACAGATACGCAGTATTTT
CASSVRASTDTQYF
>TRBD2|TRBJ2-5|TRBV24-1|.
TGTGCCACCAGTGTAAGCGGGAGGGCCGGAGAGACCCAGTACTTC
CATSVSGRAGETQYF
>.|TRBJ1-1|TRBV7-3|.
TGTGCCAGCAGCTTACCGGGGAGCACTGAAGCTTTCTTT
CASSLPGSTEAFF
>.|TRBJ1-5|TRBV7-9|.
TGTGCCAGCAGCTTAGAGGGCGGGATCAGCAATCAGCCCCAGCATTTT
CASSLEGGISNQPQHF
>.|TRBJ1-6|TRBV27|few
TGTGCCAGCAGTCCACAGCGGAGCTCCTATAATTCACCCCTCCACTTT
CASSPQRSSYNSPLHF